What follows describes a single T cell receptor beta chain. This entry comes from a study of blood T cell repertoires in COVID-19. Looking at the study overall: From T cells, B-cell-depleted T cells, or PBMCs came the material, which was cDNA or gDNA.

CDR3 size: 15 residues. Trimming took 0 bases from V and 6 from J; bases not matched to a gene: 6. The germline gives CDR1 LGHNA, CDR2 YSLEER. The authors' processing: How many nucleated cells were present was estimated from reference gene primer amplification. Here immunoSEQ multiplex PCR was the method, and the copy in TCRdb shows in-frame clones only, minus some. V and J calls plus clone size are reproduced from that table; the DNA served to infer D and trimming. The sample yields under 85,000 clones, about 81% seen once. The sample was peripheral blood. The sequence derives from an elderly man with acute or convalescent COVID-19. The chain employs TRBV4-3 and TRBJ2-3; 7 positions match TRBD2. The CDR3 DNA sequence: TGCGCCAGCAGCCAAGACGCGGGAGAGGCTGATACGCAGTATTTT. It translates to CASSQDAGEADTQYF.